Shown below are 7 T cell receptor beta chains from a single sample sequenced in a study of blood T cell repertoires in COVID-19 (dated by TCRdb to 2018 to 2021). The receptor library was made with the immunoSEQ multiplex PCR assay. Drawn from immuneACCESS, this table holds only the in-frame rearrangements with V and J called that TCRdb kept. Clones are partly lost; checked studies trace under half to an unresolved V gene and leave the rest unexplained. The sample profile shows some 200,000 clones; 65% to 85% of them were found once. In total, the top ten clones hold 2.3% of the sample. The sequenced sample consisted of peripheral blood. The origin of the receptors is a woman aged 55-69 years with acute or convalescent COVID-19.

The CDR3 region is CASSYAMTGRSREQYF. As DNA, the CDR3 is TGTGCCAGCAGTTATGCGATGACAGGGCGTTCACGCGAGCAGTACTTC. The rearrangement uses TRBV6-5 and TRBJ2-7; 7 bases line up with TRBD1. From germline, CDR1 is MNHEY and CDR2 SVGAGI. The CDR3 loop spans 16 amino acids. V was clipped by 3 bases and J by 6 bases; unmatched bases: 14.

V gene TRBV4-2 combines with J gene TRBJ2-2, with 7 positions matching TRBD2. This CDR3 contains 17 residues. Germline V lookup: CDR1 LGHNA, CDR2 YNFKEQ. The V gene end was trimmed by 1 base and the J gene end by 6 bases; junction bases not matched to a gene: 11. The CDR3 spells CASSQVVSGGSAGELFF. CDR3 DNA: TGTGCCAGCAGCCAAGTCGTGTCGGGGGGTAGTGCCGGGGAGCTGTTTTTT.

This clone has only one observation. The chain links TRBV29-1 to TRBJ2-1; 11 positions agree with TRBD2. The germline V gene encodes CDR1 SQVTM and CDR2 ANQGSEA. This CDR3 region has 15 residues. V was clipped by 3 bases and J by 8 bases; unmatched bases: 9. CDR3 in DNA: TGCAGCGTTGAGTTGCCTAGCGGGGGGCTCGATGAGCAGTTCTTC. Amino acids: CSVELPSGGLDEQFF.

The rearrangement joins TRBV28 to TRBJ2-2, with 7 positions matching TRBD1. Losses at the gene ends were 11 bases for V and 1 base for J; bases not matched to a gene: 4. Germline loops: CDR1 MDHEN, CDR2 SYDVKM. The CDR3 totals 13 residues. This CDR3 is CAGRTGNTGELFF. As DNA, the CDR3 is TGTGCCGGCCGGACAGGGAACACCGGGGAGCTGTTTTTT.

This chain links TRBV24-1 with TRBJ2-1; tentatively, D is TRBD2 (6 bases). The germline CDR1 and CDR2 sequences are KGHDR and SFDVKD. This CDR3 has 13 residues. Trimming pared 0 bases from V and 10 bases from J, leaving 9 bases between. The CDR3 protein is CATSDLPGGEQFF. The CDR3 nucleotides are TGTGCCACCAGTGATTTGCCAGGAGGGGAGCAGTTCTTC.

This chain joins TRBV3-1 (or the pseudogene TRBV3-2) and TRBJ2-7; no clear D. There are 11 residues in the CDR3. CDR1 and CDR2 from the germline V gene are LGHDT and YNNKEL (reference sequence). V lost 2 bases and J lost 7, with 6 bases in between. Here the CDR3 DNA reads TGTGCCAGCAGCCAACTACGGGAGCAGTACTTC. Its translation: CASSQLREQYF.

Here the CDR3 reads CASSYLGQGFNQPQHF. The CDR3 DNA reads TGTGCCAGCAGTTACTTGGGACAGGGCTTCAATCAGCCCCAGCATTTT. The chain uses TRBV6-6 and TRBJ1-5; 9 bases agree with TRBD1. The CDR3 is made up of 16 amino acids. J lost 3 bases, V lost 1 base, and 4 bases had no gene match. The germline gives CDR1 MNHNY, CDR2 SVGAGI (reference sequence).